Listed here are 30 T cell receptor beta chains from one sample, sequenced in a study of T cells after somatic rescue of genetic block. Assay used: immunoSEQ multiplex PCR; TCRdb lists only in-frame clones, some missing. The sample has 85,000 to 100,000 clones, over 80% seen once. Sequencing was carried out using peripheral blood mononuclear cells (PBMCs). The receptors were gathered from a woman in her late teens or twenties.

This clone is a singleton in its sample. CDR3 nucleotides: TGTGCCAGCAGCTTAAGGTTCGGACTAGCGGGAGGGCAACAAGAGACCCAGTACTTC. It yields the protein CASSLRFGLAGGQQETQYF. The chain recombines TRBV7-9 with TRBJ2-5, with 15 bases identical to TRBD2. Trimming took 2 bases from V and 2 from J; bases not matched to a gene: 9. Germline assignment: CDR1 SEHNR and CDR2 FQNEAQ (reference sequence). The CDR3 sequence is 19 residues long. Filled out from reference TRBV7-9 and TRBJ2-5, the complete variable domain reads DTGVSQNPRHKITKRGQNVTFRCDPISEHNRLYWYRQTLGQGPEFLTYFQNEAQLEKSRLLSDRFSAERPKGSFSTLEIQRTEQGDSAMYLCASSLRFGLAGGQQETQYFGPGTRLLVL.

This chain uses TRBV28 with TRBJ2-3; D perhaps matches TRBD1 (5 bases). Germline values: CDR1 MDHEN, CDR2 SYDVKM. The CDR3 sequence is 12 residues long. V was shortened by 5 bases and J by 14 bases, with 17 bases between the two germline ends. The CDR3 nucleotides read TGTGCCAGCAGTCCCCTCGGACATCCCCGGTATTTT. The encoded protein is CASSPLGHPRYF. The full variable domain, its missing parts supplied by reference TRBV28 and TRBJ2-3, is DVKVTQSSRYLVKRTGEKVFLECVQDMDHENMFWYRQDPGLGLRLIYFSYDVKMKEKGDIPEGYSVSREKKERFSLILESASTNQTSMYLCASSPLGHPRYFGPGTRLTVL.

CDR3 region: CASSDAGTSMGEQFF. The CDR3 DNA is TGTGCCAGCAGCGACGCCGGCACCTCGATGGGTGAGCAGTTCTTC. The rearrangement links TRBV9 to TRBJ2-1; D is unclear. V gave up 3 bases and J gave up 9 bases, with 19 bases separating them. Germline CDR1 and CDR2: SGDLS and YYNGEE. The CDR3 consists of 15 residues.

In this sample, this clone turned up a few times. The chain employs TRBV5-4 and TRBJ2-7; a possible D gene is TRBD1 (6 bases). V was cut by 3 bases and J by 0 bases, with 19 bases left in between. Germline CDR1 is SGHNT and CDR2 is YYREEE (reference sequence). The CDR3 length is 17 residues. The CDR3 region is CASSSHSRGRDSYEQYF. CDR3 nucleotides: TGTGCCAGCAGCTCCCACTCCAGGGGACGGGACTCCTACGAGCAGTACTTC.

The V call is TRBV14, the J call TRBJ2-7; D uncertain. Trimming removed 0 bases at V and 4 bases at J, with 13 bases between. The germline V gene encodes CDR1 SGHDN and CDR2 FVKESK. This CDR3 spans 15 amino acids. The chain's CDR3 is CASSQDSTSFYEQYF. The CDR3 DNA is TGTGCCAGCAGCCAAGACTCGACAAGCTTTTACGAGCAGTACTTC.

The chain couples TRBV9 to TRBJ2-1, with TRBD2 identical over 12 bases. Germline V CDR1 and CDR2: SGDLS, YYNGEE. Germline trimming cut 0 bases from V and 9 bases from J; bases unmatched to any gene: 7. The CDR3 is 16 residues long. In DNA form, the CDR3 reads TGTGCCAGCAGCGTAGCTAGCGGGAGGGCCGTTGGTGAGCAGTTCTTC. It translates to CASSVASGRAVGEQFF.

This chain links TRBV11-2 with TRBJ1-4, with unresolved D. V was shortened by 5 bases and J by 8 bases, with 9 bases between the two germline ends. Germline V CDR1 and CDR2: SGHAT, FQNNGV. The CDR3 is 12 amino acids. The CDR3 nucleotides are TGTGCCAGCAGCCTTGGGTGGGAAAAACTGTTTTTT. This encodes CASSLGWEKLFF.

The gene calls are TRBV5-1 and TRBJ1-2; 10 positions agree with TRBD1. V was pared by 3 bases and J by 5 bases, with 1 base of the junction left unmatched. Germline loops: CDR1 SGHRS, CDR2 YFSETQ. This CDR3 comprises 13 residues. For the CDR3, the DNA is TGCGCCAGCAGCTGGGGACAGGGGTATGGCTACACCTTC. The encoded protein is CASSWGQGYGYTF.

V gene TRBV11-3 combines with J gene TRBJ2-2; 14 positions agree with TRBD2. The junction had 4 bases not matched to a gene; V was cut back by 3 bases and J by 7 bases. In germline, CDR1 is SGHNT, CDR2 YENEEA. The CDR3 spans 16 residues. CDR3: CASSFAGTSGSGELFF. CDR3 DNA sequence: TGTGCCAGCAGCTTTGCCGGGACTAGCGGGAGCGGGGAGCTGTTTTTT.

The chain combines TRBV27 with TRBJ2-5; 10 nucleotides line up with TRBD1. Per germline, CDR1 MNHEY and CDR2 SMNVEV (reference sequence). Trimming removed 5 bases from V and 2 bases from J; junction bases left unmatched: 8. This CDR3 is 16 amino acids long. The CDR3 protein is CASSIRTGGVQETQYF. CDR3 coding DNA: TGTGCCAGCAGTATCAGGACAGGGGGAGTACAAGAGACCCAGTACTTC.

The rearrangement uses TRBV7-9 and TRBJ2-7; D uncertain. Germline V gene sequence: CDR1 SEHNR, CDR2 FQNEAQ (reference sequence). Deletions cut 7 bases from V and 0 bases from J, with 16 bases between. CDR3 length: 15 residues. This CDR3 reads CASTKSAGNSYEQYF. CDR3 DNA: TGTGCCAGCACCAAATCCGCAGGAAACTCCTACGAGCAGTACTTC. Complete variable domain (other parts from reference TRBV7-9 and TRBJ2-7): DTGVSQNPRHKITKRGQNVTFRCDPISEHNRLYWYRQTLGQGPEFLTYFQNEAQLEKSRLLSDRFSAERPKGSFSTLEIQRTEQGDSAMYLCASTKSAGNSYEQYFGPGTRLTVT.

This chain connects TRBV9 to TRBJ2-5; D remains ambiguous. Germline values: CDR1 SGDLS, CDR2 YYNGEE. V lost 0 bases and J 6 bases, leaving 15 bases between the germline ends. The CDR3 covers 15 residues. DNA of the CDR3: TGTGCCAGCAGCGTAGATGGTCTAGGTGGGAAGACCCAGTACTTC. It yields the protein CASSVDGLGGKTQYF.

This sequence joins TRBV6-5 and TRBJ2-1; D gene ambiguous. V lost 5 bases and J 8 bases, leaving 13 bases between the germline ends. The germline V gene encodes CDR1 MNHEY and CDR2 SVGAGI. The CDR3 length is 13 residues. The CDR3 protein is CASSTDQSYEQFF. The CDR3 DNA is TGTGCCAGCAGTACTGACCAGTCCTATGAGCAGTTCTTC.

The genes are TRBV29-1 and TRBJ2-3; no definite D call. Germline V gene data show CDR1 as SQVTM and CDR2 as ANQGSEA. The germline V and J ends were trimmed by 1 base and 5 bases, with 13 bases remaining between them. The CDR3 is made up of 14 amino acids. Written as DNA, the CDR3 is TGCAGCGTTGAAGTTGGCGGTGCAGGAGATACGCAGTATTTT. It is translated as CSVEVGGAGDTQYF.

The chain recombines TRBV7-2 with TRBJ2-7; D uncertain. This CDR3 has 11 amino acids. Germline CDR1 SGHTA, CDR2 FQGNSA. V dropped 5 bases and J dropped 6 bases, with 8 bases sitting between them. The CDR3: CASSRSSEQYF. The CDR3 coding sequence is TGTGCCAGCAGCCGGAGTAGCGAGCAGTACTTC.

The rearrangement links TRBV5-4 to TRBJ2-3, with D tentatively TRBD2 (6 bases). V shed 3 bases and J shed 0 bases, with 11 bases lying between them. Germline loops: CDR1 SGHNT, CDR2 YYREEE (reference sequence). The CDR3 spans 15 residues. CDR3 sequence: CASSWGTSSTDTQYF. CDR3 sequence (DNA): TGTGCCAGCAGCTGGGGGACTTCTAGCACAGATACGCAGTATTTT. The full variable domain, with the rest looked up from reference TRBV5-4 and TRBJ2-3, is ETGVTQSPTHLIKTRGQQVTLRCSSQSGHNTVSWYQQALGQGPQFIFQYYREEENGRGNFPPRFSGLQFPNYSSELNVNALELDDSALYLCASSWGTSSTDTQYFGPGTRLTVL.

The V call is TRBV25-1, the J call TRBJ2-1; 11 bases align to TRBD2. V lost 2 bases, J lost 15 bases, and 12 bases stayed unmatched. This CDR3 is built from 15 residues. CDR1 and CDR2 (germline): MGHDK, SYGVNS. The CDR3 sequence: CASSEPGISGRAGFF. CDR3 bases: TGTGCCAGCAGTGAACCCGGGATTAGCGGGAGGGCAGGGTTCTTC.

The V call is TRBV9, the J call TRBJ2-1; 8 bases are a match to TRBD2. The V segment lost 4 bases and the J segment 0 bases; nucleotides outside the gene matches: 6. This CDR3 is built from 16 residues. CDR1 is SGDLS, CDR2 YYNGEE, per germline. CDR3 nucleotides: TGTGCCAGCAGCACCGACCTAGCGGGCTCCTACAATGAGCAGTTCTTC. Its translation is CASSTDLAGSYNEQFF.

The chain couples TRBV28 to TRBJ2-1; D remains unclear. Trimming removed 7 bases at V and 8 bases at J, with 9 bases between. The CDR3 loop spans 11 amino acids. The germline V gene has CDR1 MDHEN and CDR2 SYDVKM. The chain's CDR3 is CASKTRHEQFF. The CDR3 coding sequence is TGTGCCAGCAAAACGCGCCATGAGCAGTTCTTC.

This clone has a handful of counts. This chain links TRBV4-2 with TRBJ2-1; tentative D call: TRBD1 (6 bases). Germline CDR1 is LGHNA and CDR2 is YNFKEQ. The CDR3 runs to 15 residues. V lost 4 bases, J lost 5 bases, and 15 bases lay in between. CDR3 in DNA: TGTGCCAGCAGCCTCGAGGGGGAGATCAACAATGAGCAGTTCTTC. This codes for CASSLEGEINNEQFF.

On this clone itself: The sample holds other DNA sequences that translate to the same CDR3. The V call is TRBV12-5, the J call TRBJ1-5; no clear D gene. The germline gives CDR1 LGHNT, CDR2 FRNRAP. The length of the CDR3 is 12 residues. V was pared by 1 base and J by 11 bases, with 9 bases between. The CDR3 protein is CASGLENTAQHF. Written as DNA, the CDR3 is TGTGCTAGTGGTTTGGAAAATACGGCCCAGCATTTT. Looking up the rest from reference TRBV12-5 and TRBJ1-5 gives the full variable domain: DARVTQTPRHKVTEMGQEVTMRCQPILGHNTVFWYRQTMMQGLELLAYFRNRAPLDDSGMPKDRFSAEMPDATLATLKIQPSEPRDSAVYFCASGLENTAQHFGDGTRLSIL.

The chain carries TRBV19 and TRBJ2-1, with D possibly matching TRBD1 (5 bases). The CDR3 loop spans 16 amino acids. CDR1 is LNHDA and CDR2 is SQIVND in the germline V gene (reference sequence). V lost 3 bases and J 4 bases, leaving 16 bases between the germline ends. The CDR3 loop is CASSIAPSHRYNEQFF. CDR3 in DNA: TGTGCCAGTAGTATCGCACCTTCGCACAGGTACAATGAGCAGTTCTTC.

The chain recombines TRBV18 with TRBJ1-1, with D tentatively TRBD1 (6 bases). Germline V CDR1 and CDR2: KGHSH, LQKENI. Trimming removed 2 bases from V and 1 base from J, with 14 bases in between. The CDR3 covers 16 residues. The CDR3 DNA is TGTGCCAGCTCACCAACTGGAGACAGGCGGAACACTGAAGCTTTCTTT. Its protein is CASSPTGDRRNTEAFF.

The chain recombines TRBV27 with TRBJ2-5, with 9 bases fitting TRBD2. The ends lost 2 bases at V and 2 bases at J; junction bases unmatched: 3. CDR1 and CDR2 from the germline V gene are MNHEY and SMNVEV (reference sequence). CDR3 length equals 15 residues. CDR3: CASSLAGGPQETQYF. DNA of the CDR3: TGTGCCAGCAGTTTAGCGGGAGGGCCTCAAGAGACCCAGTACTTC.

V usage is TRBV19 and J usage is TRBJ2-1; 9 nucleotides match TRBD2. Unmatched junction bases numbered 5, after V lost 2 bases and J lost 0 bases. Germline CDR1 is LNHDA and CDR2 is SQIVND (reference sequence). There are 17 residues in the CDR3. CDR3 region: CASSIQGGRASYNEQFF. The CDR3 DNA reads TGTGCCAGTAGTATACAGGGCGGGAGGGCCTCCTACAATGAGCAGTTCTTC.

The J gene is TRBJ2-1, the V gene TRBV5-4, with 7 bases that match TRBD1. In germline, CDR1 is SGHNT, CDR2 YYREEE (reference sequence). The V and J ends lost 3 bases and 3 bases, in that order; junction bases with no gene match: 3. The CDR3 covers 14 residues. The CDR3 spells CASSSTGDYNEQFF. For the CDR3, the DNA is TGTGCCAGCAGCTCAACAGGGGACTACAATGAGCAGTTCTTC.

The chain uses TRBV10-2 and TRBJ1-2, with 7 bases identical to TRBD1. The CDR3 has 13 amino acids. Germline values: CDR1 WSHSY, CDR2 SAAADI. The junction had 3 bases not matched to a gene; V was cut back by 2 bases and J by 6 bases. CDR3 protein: CASSEGQGDGYTF. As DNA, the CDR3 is TGCGCCAGCAGTGAGGGGCAGGGGGATGGCTACACCTTC.

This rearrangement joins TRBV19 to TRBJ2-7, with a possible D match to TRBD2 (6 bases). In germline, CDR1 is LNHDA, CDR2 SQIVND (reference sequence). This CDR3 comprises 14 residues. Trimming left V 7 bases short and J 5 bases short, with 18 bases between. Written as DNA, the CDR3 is TGTGCCAGTACCACACGTACGGGAGTCGACGAGCAGTACTTC. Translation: CASTTRTGVDEQYF.

CDR3 sequence (DNA): TGTGCTAGTGGTTTGTTCCCCGGGACAGGGGGCAGTGCTTTCTTT. It translates to CASGLFPGTGGSAFF. The gene calls are TRBV12-5 and TRBJ1-1; TRBD1 aligns across 12 bases. With V trimmed by 2 bases and J by 11 bases, 9 bases remained unmatched. CDR3 length: 15 residues. Germline CDR1 reads LGHNT; CDR2 reads FRNRAP.

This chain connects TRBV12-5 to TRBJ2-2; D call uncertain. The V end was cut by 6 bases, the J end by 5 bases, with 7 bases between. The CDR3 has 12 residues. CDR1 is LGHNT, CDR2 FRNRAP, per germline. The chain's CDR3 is CASGSQTGELFF. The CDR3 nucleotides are TGTGCTAGTGGCTCCCAGACCGGGGAGCTGTTTTTT.